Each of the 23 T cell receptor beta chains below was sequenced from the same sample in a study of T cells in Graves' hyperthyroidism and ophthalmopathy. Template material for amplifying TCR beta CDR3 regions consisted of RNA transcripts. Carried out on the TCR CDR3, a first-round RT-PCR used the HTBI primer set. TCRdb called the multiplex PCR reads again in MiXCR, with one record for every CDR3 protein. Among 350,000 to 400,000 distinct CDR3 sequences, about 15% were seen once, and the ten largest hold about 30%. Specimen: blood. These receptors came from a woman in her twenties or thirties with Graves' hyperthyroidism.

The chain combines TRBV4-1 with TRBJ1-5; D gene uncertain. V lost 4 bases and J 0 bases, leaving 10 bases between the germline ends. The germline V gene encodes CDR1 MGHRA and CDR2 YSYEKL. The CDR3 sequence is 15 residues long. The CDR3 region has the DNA TGCGCCAGCAGCCTCCGGACGGATAGCAATCAGCCCCAGCATTTT. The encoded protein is CASSLRTDSNQPQHF.

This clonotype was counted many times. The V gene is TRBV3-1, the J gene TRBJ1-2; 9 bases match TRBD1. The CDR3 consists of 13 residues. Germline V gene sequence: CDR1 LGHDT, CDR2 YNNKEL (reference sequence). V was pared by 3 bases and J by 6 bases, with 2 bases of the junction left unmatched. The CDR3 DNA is TGTGCCAGCAGCCATAGGACAGGGGATGGCTACACCTTC. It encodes CASSHRTGDGYTF.

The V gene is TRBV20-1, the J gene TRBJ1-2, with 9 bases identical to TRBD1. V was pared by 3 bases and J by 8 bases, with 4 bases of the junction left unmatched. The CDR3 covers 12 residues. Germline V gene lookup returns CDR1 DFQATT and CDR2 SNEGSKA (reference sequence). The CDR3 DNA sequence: TGCAGTGCTAGGGAGACAGGGGGAGGCTACACCTTC. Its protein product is CSARETGGGYTF.

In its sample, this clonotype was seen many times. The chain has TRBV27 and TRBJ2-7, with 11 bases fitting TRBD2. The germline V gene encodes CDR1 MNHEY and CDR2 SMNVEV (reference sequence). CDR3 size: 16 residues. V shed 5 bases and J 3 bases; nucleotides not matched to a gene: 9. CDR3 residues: CASSLSVTSGIYEQYF. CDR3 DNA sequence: TGTGCCAGCAGTCTTTCAGTGACTAGCGGGATCTACGAGCAGTACTTC.

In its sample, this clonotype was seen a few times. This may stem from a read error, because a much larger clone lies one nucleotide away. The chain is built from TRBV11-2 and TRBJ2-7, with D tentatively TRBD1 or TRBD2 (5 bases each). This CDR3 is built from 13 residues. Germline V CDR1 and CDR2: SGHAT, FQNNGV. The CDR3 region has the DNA TGTGCCAGCAGCTTTTCAGGGAGCTACGGGCAGTACTTC. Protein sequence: CASSFSGSYGQYF. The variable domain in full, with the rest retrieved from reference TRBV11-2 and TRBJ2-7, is EAGVAQSPRYKIIEKRQSVAFWCNPISGHATLYWYQQILGQGPKLLIQFQNNGVVDDSQLPKDRFSAERLKGVDSTLKIQPAKLEDSAVYLCASSFSGSYGQYFGPGTRLTVT.

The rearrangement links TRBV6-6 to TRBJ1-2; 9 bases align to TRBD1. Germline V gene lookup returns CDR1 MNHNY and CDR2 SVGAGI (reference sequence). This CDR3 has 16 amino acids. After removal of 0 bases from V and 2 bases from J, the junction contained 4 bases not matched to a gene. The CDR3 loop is CASSYSWGQGNYGYTF. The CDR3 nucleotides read TGTGCCAGCAGTTACTCGTGGGGACAGGGAAACTATGGCTACACCTTC.

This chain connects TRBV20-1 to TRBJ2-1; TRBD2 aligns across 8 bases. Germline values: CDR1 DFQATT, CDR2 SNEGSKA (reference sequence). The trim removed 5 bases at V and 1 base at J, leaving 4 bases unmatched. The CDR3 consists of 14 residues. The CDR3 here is CSAAGGASYNEQFF. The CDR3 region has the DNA TGCAGTGCTGCGGGAGGAGCTTCCTACAATGAGCAGTTCTTC.

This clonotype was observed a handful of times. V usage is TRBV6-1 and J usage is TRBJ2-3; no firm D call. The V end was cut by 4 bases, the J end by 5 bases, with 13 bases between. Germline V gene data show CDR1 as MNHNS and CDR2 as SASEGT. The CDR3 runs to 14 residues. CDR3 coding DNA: TGTGCCAGCAGTGCAGGCCCCCCGCGAGATACGCAGTATTTT. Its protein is CASSAGPPRDTQYF.

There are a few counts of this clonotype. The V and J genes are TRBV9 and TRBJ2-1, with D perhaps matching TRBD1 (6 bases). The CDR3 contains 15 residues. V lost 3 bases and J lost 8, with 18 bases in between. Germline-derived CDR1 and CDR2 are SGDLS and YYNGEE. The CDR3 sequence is CASSETGQSFDEQFF. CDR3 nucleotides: TGTGCCAGCAGCGAAACAGGGCAATCTTTCGATGAGCAGTTCTTC.

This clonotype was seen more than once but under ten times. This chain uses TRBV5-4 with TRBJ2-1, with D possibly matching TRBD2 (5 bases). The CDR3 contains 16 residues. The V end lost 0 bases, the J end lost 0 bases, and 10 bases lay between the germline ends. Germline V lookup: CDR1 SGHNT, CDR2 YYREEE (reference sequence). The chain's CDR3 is CASSLGGSASYNEQFF. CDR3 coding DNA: TGTGCCAGCAGCTTGGGGGGTAGCGCCTCCTACAATGAGCAGTTCTTC.

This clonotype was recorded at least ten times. The CDR3 bases are TGTGCCATCAGTGAATCCACAGGGTTTAACACTGAAGCTTTCTTT. As protein: CAISESTGFNTEAFF. V and J are TRBV10-3 and TRBJ1-1, with D possibly being TRBD1 (6 bases). Germline V lookup: CDR1 ENHRY, CDR2 SYGVKD. CDR3 size: 15 residues. Trimming left V 3 bases short and J 2 bases short, with 13 bases between.

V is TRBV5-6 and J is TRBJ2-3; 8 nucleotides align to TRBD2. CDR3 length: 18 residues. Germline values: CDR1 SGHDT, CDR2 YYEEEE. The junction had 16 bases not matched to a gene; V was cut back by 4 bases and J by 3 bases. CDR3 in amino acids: CASSPTRPGGRKTDTQYF. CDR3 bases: TGTGCCAGCAGCCCCACTCGCCCGGGAGGGCGAAAAACAGATACGCAGTATTTT.

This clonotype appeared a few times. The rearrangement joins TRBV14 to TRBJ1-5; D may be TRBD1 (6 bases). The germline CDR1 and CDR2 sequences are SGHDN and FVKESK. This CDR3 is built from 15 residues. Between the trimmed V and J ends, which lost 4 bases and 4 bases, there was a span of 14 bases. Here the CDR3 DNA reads TGTGCCAGCAGCCCGACAGGCGTTAGGAATCAGCCCCAGCATTTT. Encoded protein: CASSPTGVRNQPQHF.

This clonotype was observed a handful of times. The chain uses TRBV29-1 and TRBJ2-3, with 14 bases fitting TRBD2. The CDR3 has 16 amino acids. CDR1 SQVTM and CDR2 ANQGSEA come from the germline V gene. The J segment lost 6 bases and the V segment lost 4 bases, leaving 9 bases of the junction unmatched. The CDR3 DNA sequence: TGCAGCGTTGTCTCCCCGGGACTAGCGGGAGTTGATACGCAGTATTTT. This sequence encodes CSVVSPGLAGVDTQYF.

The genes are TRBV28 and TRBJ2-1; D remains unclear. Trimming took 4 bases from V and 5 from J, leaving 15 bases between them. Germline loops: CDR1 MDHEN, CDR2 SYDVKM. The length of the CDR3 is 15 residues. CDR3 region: CASSSPGRNHNEQFF. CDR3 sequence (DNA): TGTGCCAGCAGTTCCCCCGGTCGGAACCACAATGAGCAGTTCTTC.

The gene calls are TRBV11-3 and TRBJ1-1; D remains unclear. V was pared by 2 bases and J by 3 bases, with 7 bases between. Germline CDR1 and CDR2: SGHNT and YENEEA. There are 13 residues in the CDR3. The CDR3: CASSLSMYTEAFF. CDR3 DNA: TGTGCCAGCAGCTTAAGTATGTACACTGAAGCTTTCTTT.

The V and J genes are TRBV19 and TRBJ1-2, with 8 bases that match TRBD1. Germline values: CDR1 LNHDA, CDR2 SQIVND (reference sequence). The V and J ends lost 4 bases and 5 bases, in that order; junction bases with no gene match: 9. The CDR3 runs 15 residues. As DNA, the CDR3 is TGTGCCAGTAGTAGCCACGCAGGGGGCGAATATGGCTACACCTTC. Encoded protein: CASSSHAGGEYGYTF.

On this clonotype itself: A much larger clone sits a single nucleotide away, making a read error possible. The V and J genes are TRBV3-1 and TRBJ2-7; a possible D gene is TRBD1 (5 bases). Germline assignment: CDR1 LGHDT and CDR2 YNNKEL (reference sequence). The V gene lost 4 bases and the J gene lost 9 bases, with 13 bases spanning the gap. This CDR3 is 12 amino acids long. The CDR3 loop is CASSLRRGGQYF. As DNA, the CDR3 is TGTGCCAGCAGCCTCCGAAGGGGTGGGCAGTACTTC.

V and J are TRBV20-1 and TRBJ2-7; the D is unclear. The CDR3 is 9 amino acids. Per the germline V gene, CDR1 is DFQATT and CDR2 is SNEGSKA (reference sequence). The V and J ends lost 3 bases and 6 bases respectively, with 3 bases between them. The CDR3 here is CSARAEQYF. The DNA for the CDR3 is TGCAGTGCTAGGGCCGAGCAGTACTTC.

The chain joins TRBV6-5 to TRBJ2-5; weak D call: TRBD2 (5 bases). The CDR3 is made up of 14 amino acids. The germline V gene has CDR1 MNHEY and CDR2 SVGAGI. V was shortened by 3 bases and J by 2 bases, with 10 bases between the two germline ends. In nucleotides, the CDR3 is TGTGCCAGCAGTTATCAAGGACTGCAAGAGACCCAGTACTTC. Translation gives CASSYQGLQETQYF.

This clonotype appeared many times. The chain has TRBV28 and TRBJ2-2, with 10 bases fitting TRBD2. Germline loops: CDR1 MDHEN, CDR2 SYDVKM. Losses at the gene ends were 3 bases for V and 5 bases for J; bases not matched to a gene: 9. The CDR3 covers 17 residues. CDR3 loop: CASSLRSSGSGTGELFF. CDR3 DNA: TGTGCCAGCAGTTTGCGGTCTAGCGGGAGTGGAACCGGGGAGCTGTTTTTT.

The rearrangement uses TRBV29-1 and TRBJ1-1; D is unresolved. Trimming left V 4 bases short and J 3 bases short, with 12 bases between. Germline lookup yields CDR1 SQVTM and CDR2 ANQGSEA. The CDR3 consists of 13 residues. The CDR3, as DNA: TGCAGCGTTGGTGAGAGGGCGGACACTGAAGCTTTCTTT. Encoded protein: CSVGERADTEAFF.

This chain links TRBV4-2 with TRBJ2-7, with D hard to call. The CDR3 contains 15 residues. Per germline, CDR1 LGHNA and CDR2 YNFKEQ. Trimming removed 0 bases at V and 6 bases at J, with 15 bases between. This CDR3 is CASSQDYDTRCEQYF. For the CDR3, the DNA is TGTGCCAGCAGCCAAGATTACGACACCCGGTGCGAGCAGTACTTC.